The 20 T cell receptor beta chains below were found in one sample sequenced in a study of a mutant IDH1 vaccine in newly diagnosed glioma. Their antigen targets remain unknown. Time point meaning: week 35, safety follow-up. Every vaccine dose comprised 300 ug of mutant IDH1 20-mer peptide plus topical imiquimod. Sequencing was performed with immunoSEQ multiplex PCR; in TCRdb, only in-frame clones are kept and a portion is missing. The sample holds about 58,000 clones, around 81% seen once. The sample was PBMCs, taken from a glioma patient whose treatment included an IDH1 peptide vaccine. The source is a man aged 40-49 years with glioma.

V gene TRBV9 combines with J gene TRBJ1-4; D remains unclear. CDR1 SGDLS and CDR2 YYNGEE come from the germline V gene. The V gene lost 0 bases and the J gene lost 11 bases, with 17 bases spanning the gap. The CDR3 consists of 15 residues. Here the CDR3 DNA reads TGTGCCAGCAGCGTAGGAGCGGTGGTGGGGTGGAAACTGTTTTTT. Encoded protein: CASSVGAVVGWKLFF.

The chain recombines TRBV5-4 with TRBJ2-7; unclear D gene. V was cut by 0 bases and J by 6 bases, with 10 bases left in between. Germline loops: CDR1 SGHNT, CDR2 YYREEE (reference sequence). CDR3 length equals 13 residues. The CDR3 DNA is TGTGCCAGCAGCTTGGAAGGGCGTCGCGAGCAGTACTTC. Amino acid sequence: CASSLEGRREQYF. The full variable domain, with the rest looked up from reference TRBV5-4 and TRBJ2-7, is ETGVTQSPTHLIKTRGQQVTLRCSSQSGHNTVSWYQQALGQGPQFIFQYYREEENGRGNFPPRFSGLQFPNYSSELNVNALELDDSALYLCASSLEGRREQYFGPGTRLTVT.

The V call is TRBV30, the J call TRBJ1-2, with 10 bases lining up with TRBD1. V shed 4 bases and J 0 bases; nucleotides not matched to a gene: 8. The CDR3 spans 16 residues. Germline V gives CDR1 GTSNPN, CDR2 SVGIG (reference sequence). The CDR3 loop reads CAWKRDRGRTNYGYTF. As DNA, the CDR3 is TGTGCCTGGAAACGGGACAGGGGAAGAACTAACTATGGCTACACCTTC. Full variable domain (missing parts from reference TRBV30 and TRBJ1-2): SQTIHQWPATLVQPVGSPLSLECTVEGTSNPNLYWYRQAAGRGLQLLFYSVGIGQISSEVPQNLSASRPQDRQFILSSKKLLLSDSGFYLCAWKRDRGRTNYGYTFGSGTRLTVV.

This chain joins TRBV7-6 and TRBJ2-2; D not resolved. V was cut by 1 base and J by 5 bases, with 8 bases left in between. Per germline, CDR1 SGHVS and CDR2 FNYEAQ. The length of the CDR3 is 14 residues. CDR3 in amino acids: CASSLGAGTGELFF. The CDR3 coding sequence is TGTGCCAGCAGCTTAGGGGCAGGAACCGGGGAGCTGTTTTTT.

The J gene is TRBJ2-3, the V gene TRBV7-2; 7 positions agree with TRBD1. The germline gives CDR1 SGHTA, CDR2 FQGNSA. The CDR3 contains 14 residues. The V gene end was trimmed by 3 bases and the J gene end by 1 base; junction bases not matched to a gene: 1. The CDR3: CASSFDRGTDTQYF. CDR3 nucleotides: TGTGCCAGCAGCTTCGACAGGGGCACAGATACGCAGTATTTT.

The V and J genes are TRBV6-1 and TRBJ1-2, with 7 bases matching TRBD1. V was clipped by 5 bases and J by 0 bases; unmatched bases: 6. Germline V gene sequence: CDR1 MNHNS, CDR2 SASEGT. This CDR3 comprises 15 residues. CDR3 residues: CASSLDRVANYGYTF. CDR3 bases: TGTGCCAGCAGTCTAGACAGGGTAGCTAACTATGGCTACACCTTC.

This clone has a single count. This chain connects TRBV14 to TRBJ1-2; a weak D match, TRBD1 (6 bases). Deletions cut 4 bases from V and 6 bases from J, with 27 bases between. Germline CDR1 is SGHDN and CDR2 is FVKESK. The CDR3 loop spans 18 amino acids. CDR3 residues: CASSPPWWTEGSEHGYTF. CDR3 DNA: TGTGCCAGCAGCCCCCCGTGGTGGACAGAGGGATCTGAGCATGGCTACACCTTC.

The count of this clone is one. The V and J genes are TRBV5-4 and TRBJ2-5; 8 positions match TRBD2. The CDR3 length is 16 residues. V gave up 4 bases and J gave up 2 bases; unmatched junction bases: 10. Germline assignment: CDR1 SGHNT and CDR2 YYREEE (reference sequence). CDR3 protein: CASSPGGLVKQETQYF. The CDR3 nucleotides are TGTGCCAGCAGCCCGGGGGGGTTGGTGAAACAAGAGACCCAGTACTTC. Using reference TRBV5-4 and TRBJ2-5 for the parts outside the CDR3, the full variable domain is ETGVTQSPTHLIKTRGQQVTLRCSSQSGHNTVSWYQQALGQGPQFIFQYYREEENGRGNFPPRFSGLQFPNYSSELNVNALELDDSALYLCASSPGGLVKQETQYFGPGTRLLVL.

This chain connects TRBV7-2 to TRBJ2-7, with TRBD2 as a possible D gene (7 bases). The CDR3 sequence is 17 residues long. Looked up from germline, CDR1 is SGHTA and CDR2 is FQGNSA. V shed 6 bases and J shed 1 base, with 22 bases lying between them. CDR3 sequence (DNA): TGTGCCAGCAGTAAGGGCCTGCGGGGGCAGAATTCCTACGAGCAGTACTTC. Residues: CASSKGLRGQNSYEQYF.

The chain joins TRBV5-1 to TRBJ2-2; possibly TRBD1 for D (5 bases). Trimming shortened V by 10 bases and J by 2 bases, and 15 bases separated the two germline ends. The germline V gene has CDR1 SGHRS and CDR2 YFSETQ. The length of the CDR3 is 14 residues. CDR3 sequence (DNA): TGCGCCTCCGTCACAGGCCTAAACACCGGGGAGCTGTTTTTT. It codes for CASVTGLNTGELFF.

This clone was seen only once. The chain carries TRBV7-8 and TRBJ1-2; D unresolved. Germline V gene sequence: CDR1 SGHVS, CDR2 FQNEAQ. The CDR3 spans 14 residues. The V gene lost 4 bases and the J gene lost 0 bases, with 9 bases spanning the gap. CDR3 loop: CASSSDGTNYGYTF. CDR3 sequence (DNA): TGTGCCAGCAGCTCCGACGGGACTAACTATGGCTACACCTTC.

The V gene is TRBV13, the J gene TRBJ2-3; 8 bases match TRBD2. Unmatched junction bases numbered 4, after V lost 2 bases and J lost 3 bases. This CDR3 spans 15 amino acids. The V gene's germline CDR1 is PRHDT and CDR2 FYEKMQ (reference sequence). The chain's CDR3 is CASSLRGLGTDTQYF. CDR3 DNA: TGTGCCAGCAGCTTAAGGGGACTAGGGACAGATACGCAGTATTTT.

The chain has TRBV9 and TRBJ2-7, with D perhaps TRBD1 or TRBD2 (5 bases each). Germline CDR1 and CDR2: SGDLS and YYNGEE. V lost 2 bases, J lost 1 base, and 16 bases lay in between. This CDR3 is 16 amino acids long. DNA of the CDR3: TGTGCCAGCAGCGTCACGGACACGGACTGGTCCTACGAGCAGTACTTC. It specifies CASSVTDTDWSYEQYF.

This clone came up once. This chain uses TRBV5-6 with TRBJ1-2, with 10 nucleotides matching TRBD1. This CDR3 comprises 15 residues. V shed 4 bases and J 4 bases; nucleotides not matched to a gene: 7. Germline V gives CDR1 SGHDT, CDR2 YYEEEE. The CDR3 sequence is CASSGDRGRGYGYTF. Written as DNA, the CDR3 is TGTGCCAGCAGCGGCGACAGGGGGCGCGGCTATGGCTACACCTTC.

V usage is TRBV28 and J usage is TRBJ2-7, with D perhaps TRBD1 (6 bases). V lost 2 bases to trimming and J lost 3 bases, with 14 bases between them. Per germline, CDR1 MDHEN and CDR2 SYDVKM. The CDR3 loop spans 15 amino acids. The CDR3 loop reads CASSLEGEGDYEQYF. Here the CDR3 DNA reads TGTGCCAGCAGTTTAGAAGGTGAGGGGGACTACGAGCAGTACTTC.

This clone came up a few times. This rearrangement joins TRBV4-1 to TRBJ2-1; the D gene is possibly TRBD1 (5 bases). Germline assignment: CDR1 MGHRA and CDR2 YSYEKL. V dropped 11 bases and J dropped 9 bases, with 23 bases sitting between them. The CDR3 is made up of 14 amino acids. The CDR3 here is CAASGQGKVVEQFF. CDR3 in DNA: TGCGCCGCGTCCGGTCAGGGAAAAGTGGTTGAGCAGTTCTTC.

The chain recombines TRBV6-6 with TRBJ2-3; TRBD2 is a possible D gene (5 bases). Germline-derived CDR1 and CDR2 are MNHNY and SVGAGI (reference sequence). This CDR3 is 15 amino acids long. Trimming took off 6 bases at V and 0 bases at J, with 13 bases between the two ends. Here the CDR3 reads CASSGKRSSTDTQYF. The DNA for the CDR3 is TGTGCCAGCAGCGGTAAGCGGAGTAGCACAGATACGCAGTATTTT.

The rearrangement links TRBV10-3 to TRBJ2-7, with D perhaps assigned TRBD1 or TRBD2 (6 bases each). With 3 bases removed from V and 2 bases from J, the gap between germline ends came to 11 bases. Germline-derived CDR1 and CDR2 are ENHRY and SYGVKD. The CDR3 is made up of 14 amino acids. For the CDR3, the DNA is TGTGCCATCAGTGACGTTGGGGGGCCCTACGAGCAGTACTTC. This gives the protein CAISDVGGPYEQYF.

In this sample, this clone turned up a few times. V is TRBV13 and J is TRBJ1-1; D call uncertain. Trimming removed 7 bases at V and 0 bases at J, with 6 bases between. The CDR3 covers 12 residues. Germline-derived CDR1 and CDR2 are PRHDT and FYEKMQ (reference sequence). The CDR3 protein is CASTLLNTEAFF. The CDR3 nucleotides are TGTGCCAGCACCCTACTGAACACTGAAGCTTTCTTT.

The CDR3: CASSSKQTGELFF. CDR3 bases: TGTGCCAGCAGCTCAAAACAAACCGGGGAGCTGTTTTTT. This sequence joins TRBV11-1 and TRBJ2-2; no firm D call. Trimming took off 4 bases at V and 5 bases at J, with 8 bases between the two ends. Germline CDR1 SGHAT, CDR2 FQDESV (reference sequence). CDR3 length: 13 residues. The entire variable domain, with the rest obtained from reference TRBV11-1 and TRBJ2-2, is as follows: EAEVAQSPRYKITEKSQAVAFWCDPISGHATLYWYRQILGQGPELLVQFQDESVVDDSQLPKDRFSAERLKGVDSTLKIQPAELGDSAMYLCASSSKQTGELFFGEGSRLTVL.